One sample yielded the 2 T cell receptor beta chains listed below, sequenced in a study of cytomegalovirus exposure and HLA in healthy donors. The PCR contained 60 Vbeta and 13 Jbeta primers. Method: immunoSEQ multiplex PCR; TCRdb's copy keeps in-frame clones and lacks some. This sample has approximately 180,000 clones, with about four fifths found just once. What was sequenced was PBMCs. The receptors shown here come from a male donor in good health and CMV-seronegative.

The CDR3 coding sequence is TGTGCCAGCAGTTTGTCACCTACCTACGAGCAGTACTTC. As protein: CASSLSPTYEQYF. This chain joins TRBV27 and TRBJ2-7; D is undetermined. V dropped 3 bases and J dropped 2 bases, with 8 bases sitting between them. The CDR3 runs 13 residues. Germline V lookup: CDR1 MNHEY, CDR2 SMNVEV (reference sequence).

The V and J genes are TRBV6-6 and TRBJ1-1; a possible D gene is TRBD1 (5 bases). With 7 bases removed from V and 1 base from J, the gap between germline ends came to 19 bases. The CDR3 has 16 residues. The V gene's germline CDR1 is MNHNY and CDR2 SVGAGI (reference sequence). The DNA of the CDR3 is TGTGCCAGCACCACCCCGGGGGGAACTGAGAACACTGAAGCTTTCTTT. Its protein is CASTTPGGTENTEAFF.